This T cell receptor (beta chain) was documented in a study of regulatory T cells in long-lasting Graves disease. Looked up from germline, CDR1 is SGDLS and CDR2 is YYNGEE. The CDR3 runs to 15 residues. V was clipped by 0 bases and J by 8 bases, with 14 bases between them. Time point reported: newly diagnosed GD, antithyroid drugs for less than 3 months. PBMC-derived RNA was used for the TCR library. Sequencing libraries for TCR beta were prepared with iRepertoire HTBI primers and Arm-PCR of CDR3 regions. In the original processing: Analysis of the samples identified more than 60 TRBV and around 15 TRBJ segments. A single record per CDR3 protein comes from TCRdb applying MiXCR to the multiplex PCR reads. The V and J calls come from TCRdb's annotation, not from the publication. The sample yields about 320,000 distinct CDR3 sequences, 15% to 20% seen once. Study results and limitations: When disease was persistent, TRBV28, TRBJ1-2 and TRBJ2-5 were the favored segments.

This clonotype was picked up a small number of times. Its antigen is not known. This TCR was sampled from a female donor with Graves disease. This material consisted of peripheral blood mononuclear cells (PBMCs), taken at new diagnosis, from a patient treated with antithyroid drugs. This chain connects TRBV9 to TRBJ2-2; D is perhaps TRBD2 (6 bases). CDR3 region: CASSVGDGSWGELFF. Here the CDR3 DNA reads TGTGCCAGCAGCGTAGGCGACGGGAGCTGGGGGGAGCTGTTTTTT. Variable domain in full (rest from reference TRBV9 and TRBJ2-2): DSGVTQTPKHLITATGQRVTLRCSPRSGDLSVYWYQQSLDQGLQFLIQYYNGEERAKGNILERFSAQQFPDLHSELNLSSLELGDSALYFCASSVGDGSWGELFFGEGSRLTVL.